Each of the 21 T cell receptor beta chains below was sequenced from the same sample in a study of shared clonotypes between healthy human individuals. Generated by immunoSEQ multiplex PCR, the TCRdb table keeps only in-frame clones and is missing some. The sample has approximately 1,000,000 clones; around 78% are singletons. The sample consisted of memory CD4+ T cells from PBMCs. Described subset: CD45RA-negative fraction. These receptors all come from a man aged 18 to 29 in good health. Some clones in this sample may be carry-over from other donors' samples.

The rearrangement links TRBV7-9 to TRBJ2-7; 7 bases are a match to TRBD2. CDR1 and CDR2 (germline): SEHNR, FQNEAQ (reference sequence). J gave up 7 bases and V 4 bases, and 7 bases lay outside the gene matches. The CDR3 extends over 13 amino acids. CDR3 loop: CASSSTQGGEQYF. CDR3 nucleotides: TGTGCCAGCAGCTCCACCCAGGGAGGGGAGCAGTACTTC.

The chain recombines TRBV7-2 with TRBJ1-2, with a tentative D call TRBD1 (6 bases). The CDR3 is 14 amino acids. Trimming shortened V by 5 bases and J by 1 base, and 11 bases separated the two germline ends. CDR1 is SGHTA and CDR2 is FQGNSA in the germline V gene. CDR3 amino acids: CASSPDSNNYGYTF. The CDR3 bases are TGTGCCAGCAGCCCGGACAGCAATAACTATGGCTACACCTTC.

As concerns this clone: This sample also contains other DNA sequences that code for the same CDR3. The rearrangement joins TRBV5-1 to TRBJ1-4, with D unresolved. With 3 bases removed from V and 0 bases from J, the gap between germline ends came to 6 bases. The CDR3 spans 14 residues. CDR1 is SGHRS and CDR2 is YFSETQ in the germline V gene. CDR3 sequence (DNA): TGCGCCAGCAGCTCGGCCGCAACTAATGAAAAACTGTTTTTT. Amino acids: CASSSAATNEKLFF.

The rearrangement links TRBV19 to TRBJ1-1; TRBD1 matches at 8 bases. CDR1 and CDR2 from the germline V gene are LNHDA and SQIVND (reference sequence). J lost 7 bases, V lost 3 bases, and 7 bases had no gene match. The CDR3 extends over 14 amino acids. CDR3 sequence: CASSIVAGGLEAFF. The CDR3 nucleotides read TGTGCCAGTAGTATCGTTGCAGGGGGCCTTGAAGCTTTCTTT.

The genes are TRBV5-1 and TRBJ2-1; TRBD2 is a possible D gene (5 bases). CDR3 length: 12 residues. Germline values: CDR1 SGHRS, CDR2 YFSETQ. Trimming removed 5 bases at V and 7 bases at J, with 10 bases between. Written as DNA, the CDR3 is TGCGCCAGCAGGGCCAGCGGAAATGAGCAGTTCTTC. It encodes CASRASGNEQFF.

The V gene is TRBV27, the J gene TRBJ2-7; maybe TRBD1 (6 bases). V lost 4 bases and J 2 bases, leaving 15 bases between the germline ends. The V gene's germline CDR1 is MNHEY and CDR2 SMNVEV (reference sequence). CDR3 length equals 15 residues. The CDR3 DNA reads as TGTGCCAGCAGTTATCAGGCAGGGGCCACCTACGAGCAGTACTTC. Protein product: CASSYQAGATYEQYF.

The chain joins TRBV29-1 to TRBJ1-3, with no clear D. Germline V lookup: CDR1 SQVTM, CDR2 ANQGSEA. Trimming pared 6 bases from V and 2 bases from J, leaving 11 bases between. This CDR3 spans 13 amino acids. The CDR3 loop is CSVETGTGNTIYF. CDR3 DNA: TGCAGCGTGGAGACGGGGACTGGAAACACCATATATTTT.

The rearrangement uses TRBV29-1 and TRBJ1-5, with TRBD1 matching 7 bases. CDR1 and CDR2 from the germline V gene are SQVTM and ANQGSEA. The CDR3 consists of 14 residues. Trimming removed 7 bases from V and 5 bases from J; junction bases left unmatched: 11. CDR3 amino acids: CSARTGVGDQPQHF. Here the CDR3 DNA reads TGCAGCGCCCGAACAGGGGTTGGTGATCAGCCCCAGCATTTT.

The genes are TRBV9 and TRBJ1-2, with a weak D call TRBD1 (6 bases). The CDR3 has 15 residues. V lost 0 bases and J 4 bases, leaving 13 bases between the germline ends. CDR1 SGDLS and CDR2 YYNGEE come from the germline V gene. The CDR3 sequence: CASSVAHRDTYGYTF. CDR3 coding DNA: TGTGCCAGCAGCGTAGCCCACAGGGACACCTATGGCTACACCTTC.

The chain employs TRBV15 and TRBJ1-1; a possible D gene is TRBD1 (6 bases). Trimming removed 3 bases at V and 1 base at J, with 12 bases between. The germline CDR1 and CDR2 sequences are LNHNV and YYDKDF (reference sequence). The CDR3 spans 15 residues. The CDR3 nucleotides read TGTGCCACCAGCAGCAGGGGTAGCTCGAACACTGAAGCTTTCTTT. This translates into CATSSRGSSNTEAFF.

The V call is TRBV7-8, the J call TRBJ1-6; D gene ambiguous. The V gene lost 1 base and the J gene lost 0 bases, with 10 bases spanning the gap. The CDR3 is 17 amino acids. Germline V gene data show CDR1 as SGHVS and CDR2 as FQNEAQ. CDR3 residues: CASSLVGGSSYNSPLHF. The CDR3 DNA is TGTGCCAGCAGCTTAGTTGGAGGCAGCTCCTATAATTCACCCCTCCACTTT.

V gene TRBV5-1 combines with J gene TRBJ1-2, with TRBD1 matching over 7 bases. V shed 4 bases, J shed 8 bases, and the junction held 11 bases outside the gene matches. This CDR3 spans 14 amino acids. The germline V gene encodes CDR1 SGHRS and CDR2 YFSETQ. The CDR3 region has the DNA TGCGCCAGCAGCCCTTTTGACAGGGATCAAGGCTACACCTTC. Its protein product is CASSPFDRDQGYTF.

Turning to this clone: Other DNA sequences within the sample encode an identical CDR3. The J gene is TRBJ2-5, the V gene TRBV5-1; D gene uncertain. Trimming left V 0 bases short and J 2 bases short, with 8 bases between. This CDR3 is 14 amino acids long. Germline CDR1 and CDR2: SGHRS and YFSETQ. Here the CDR3 DNA reads TGCGCCAGCAGCTTGGTTCCGGATCAAGAGACCCAGTACTTC. Translating it yields CASSLVPDQETQYF.

V and J are TRBV5-6 and TRBJ2-3; no firm D call. From germline, CDR1 is SGHDT and CDR2 YYEEEE. V dropped 4 bases and J dropped 2 bases, with 11 bases sitting between them. The CDR3 covers 14 residues. Here the CDR3 reads CASSGRVLTDTQYF. CDR3 nucleotides: TGTGCCAGCAGCGGAAGGGTACTCACAGATACGCAGTATTTT.

The chain recombines TRBV7-2 with TRBJ1-2, with a weak D call TRBD1 (5 bases). CDR1 SGHTA and CDR2 FQGNSA come from the germline V gene. With 8 bases removed from V and 3 bases from J, the gap between germline ends came to 25 bases. This CDR3 is built from 17 residues. The CDR3 is CASSILGGEISHYGYTF. In nucleotides, the CDR3 is TGTGCCAGCTCAATCTTGGGGGGAGAAATAAGCCACTATGGCTACACCTTC.

The rearrangement uses TRBV10-3 and TRBJ2-5, with 9 bases lining up with TRBD1. Germline V gives CDR1 ENHRY, CDR2 SYGVKD. Trimming removed 4 bases from V and 0 bases from J; junction bases left unmatched: 0. The CDR3 is 14 residues long. The CDR3 coding sequence is TGTGCCATCAGTGGGACAGGGGACCAAGAGACCCAGTACTTC. Translated: CAISGTGDQETQYF.

The rearrangement uses TRBV6-6 and TRBJ2-2; no clear D gene. Germline assignment: CDR1 MNHNY and CDR2 SVGAGI (reference sequence). V dropped 4 bases and J dropped 2 bases, with 8 bases sitting between them. CDR3 length: 14 amino acids. CDR3 bases: TGTGCCAGCAGTTTAGTGAGAAACACCGGGGAGCTGTTTTTT. It yields the protein CASSLVRNTGELFF.

This clone was found once. The chain employs TRBV4-3 and TRBJ1-6; a possible D gene is TRBD1 (5 bases). Deletions cut 0 bases from V and 8 bases from J, with 11 bases between. This CDR3 has 15 amino acids. Germline V lookup: CDR1 LGHNA, CDR2 YSLEER. In DNA, the CDR3 is TGCGCCAGCAGCCAAGATCAGGGTTCCTATTCACCCCTCCACTTT. Its translation is CASSQDQGSYSPLHF.

The V call is TRBV6-6, the J call TRBJ1-1; no firm D call. V was pared by 0 bases and J by 12 bases, with 8 bases between. The CDR3 is 11 amino acids. Per the germline V gene, CDR1 is MNHNY and CDR2 is SVGAGI (reference sequence). The CDR3 sequence is CASSYSAGSFF. For the CDR3, the DNA is TGTGCCAGCAGTTACTCGGCGGGCTCTTTCTTT.

This clone was observed a single time. The gene calls are TRBV2 and TRBJ2-7; 10 bases align to TRBD2. Germline values: CDR1 SNHLY, CDR2 FYNNEI. V dropped 2 bases and J dropped 4; count of bases not matched to a gene: 5. CDR3 length equals 15 residues. CDR3 nucleotide sequence: TGTGCCAGCAGTGAAATGGCTAGCGGGAGTTACGAGCAGTACTTC. Its translation: CASSEMASGSYEQYF.

The genes are TRBV29-1 and TRBJ2-7; the D gene is possibly TRBD1 (7 bases). Germline CDR1 and CDR2: SQVTM and ANQGSEA. This CDR3 contains 14 residues. V dropped 4 bases and J dropped 6 bases, with 19 bases sitting between them. CDR3 in amino acids: CSVGSGQEGGEQYF. DNA of the CDR3: TGCAGCGTTGGGTCCGGACAGGAGGGGGGCGAGCAGTACTTC.